The rows below give T cell receptor beta chains drawn from one sample of a study of blood T cell repertoires in COVID-19. Here immunoSEQ multiplex PCR was the method, and the copy in TCRdb shows in-frame clones only, minus some. The profile shows about 310,000 clones, around 87% of them singletons. Sequenced material: peripheral blood. Source of these receptors: an older man with acute or convalescent COVID-19. Each CDR3 is given with its conserved first and last residue. D genes are given only for firm matches. Size is stated for part of the rows, as once, few or many counts, or as a class when the clone is expanded.

J: TRBJ1-2
V: TRBV19
size: .
D: .
CDR3: CASSDNVGSGGYTF
DNA: TGTGCCAGTAGCGATAACGTGGGCTCTGGCGGCTACACCTTC

J: TRBJ2-3
V: TRBV21-1
size: .
D: .
CDR3: CASSRVGIIGGTDTQYF
DNA: TGTGCCAGCAGCAGGGTTGGAATTATAGGGGGCACAGATACGCAGTATTTT

J: TRBJ1-1
V: TRBV30
size: .
D: .
CDR3: CAWDQGNSEAFF
DNA: TGTGCCTGGGACCAGGGGAATAGTGAAGCTTTCTTT

J: TRBJ1-6
V: TRBV5-1
size: .
D: .
CDR3: CASSPTTPNSYNSPLHF
DNA: TGCGCCAGCAGCCCGACGACACCCAACTCCTATAATTCACCCCTCCACTTT

J: TRBJ1-2
V: TRBV11-2
size: .
D: .
CDR3: CASSLDRGGDYGYTF
DNA: TGTGCCAGCAGCTTAGATCGGGGTGGTGACTATGGCTACACCTTC

J: TRBJ1-4
V: TRBV5-5
size: .
D: .
CDR3: CASSRGGTNEKLFF
DNA: TGTGCCAGCAGCCGGGGTGGAACTAATGAAAAACTGTTTTTT

J: TRBJ2-1
V: TRBV15
size: .
D: TRBD2
CDR3: CATSRGTLEEGREFF
DNA: TGTGCCACCAGCAGAGGAACTTTGGAGGAAGGGAGGGAGTTCTTC

J: TRBJ2-2
V: TRBV19
size: .
D: TRBD1
CDR3: CASRRTGGITGELFF
DNA: TGTGCCAGTCGCAGGACAGGGGGGATCACCGGGGAGCTGTTTTTT

J: TRBJ2-5
V: TRBV23-1
size: .
D: TRBD1
CDR3: CASSQSGGQGKETQYF
DNA: TGCGCCAGCAGTCAATCAGGTGGACAGGGGAAAGAGACCCAGTACTTC

J: TRBJ2-3
V: TRBV14
size: few
D: TRBD2
CDR3: CASSQESGSPTDTQYF
DNA: TGTGCCAGCAGCCAAGAGAGCGGGAGTCCCACAGATACGCAGTATTTT

J: TRBJ1-6
V: TRBV5-1
size: few
D: TRBD1
CDR3: CASRRTGTGDNSPLHF
DNA: TGCGCCAGCAGGCGAACCGGGACAGGGGATAATTCACCCCTCCACTTT

J: TRBJ1-5
V: TRBV18
size: few
D: .
CDR3: CASSPLARNQPQHF
DNA: TGTGCCAGCTCACCCCTGGCCCGCAATCAGCCCCAGCATTTT

J: TRBJ1-2
V: TRBV3-1/TRBV3-2
size: .
D: .
CDR3: CASSLQQGAGYTF
DNA: TGTGCCAGCAGCCTCCAACAGGGCGCAGGCTACACCTTC

J: TRBJ2-1
V: TRBV7-8
size: .
D: .
CDR3: CASSLDSGLPQFF
DNA: TGTGCCAGCAGCTTAGACAGTGGACTACCCCAGTTCTTC

J: TRBJ1-5
V: TRBV19
size: .
D: .
CDR3: CASSITGYNQPQHF
DNA: TGTGCCAGTAGTATTACAGGTTACAATCAGCCCCAGCATTTT

J: TRBJ2-1
V: TRBV5-6
size: .
D: .
CDR3: CASSALADEVHNEQFF
DNA: TGTGCCAGCAGCGCTTTAGCGGACGAGGTTCACAATGAGCAGTTCTTC

J: TRBJ1-6
V: TRBV10-1
size: .
D: .
CDR3: CASSDQGTNSPLHF
DNA: TGCGCCAGCAGTGACCAGGGGACCAATTCACCCCTCCACTTT

J: TRBJ2-2
V: TRBV11-2
size: once
D: .
CDR3: CASSLDGLLNTGELFF
DNA: TGTGCCAGCAGCTTAGATGGACTCCTGAACACCGGGGAGCTGTTTTTT

J: TRBJ2-2
V: TRBV19
size: .
D: TRBD1
CDR3: CASSHGQGGSGELFF
DNA: TGTGCCAGTAGCCACGGACAGGGAGGATCCGGGGAGCTGTTTTTT

J: TRBJ1-2
V: TRBV30
size: .
D: .
CDR3: CAWSRQDSLYGYTF
DNA: TGTGCCTGGAGTCGACAGGACAGTCTCTATGGCTACACCTTC

J: TRBJ1-2
V: TRBV5-1
size: .
D: TRBD1
CDR3: CASSLLQGNYGYTF
DNA: TGCGCCAGCAGCTTACTACAGGGGAACTATGGCTACACCTTC

J: TRBJ2-7
V: TRBV2
size: few
D: TRBD1
CDR3: CASSGITGDDYEQYF
DNA: TGTGCCAGCAGTGGCATCACAGGGGACGACTACGAGCAGTACTTC

J: TRBJ2-1
V: TRBV3-1/TRBV3-2
size: .
D: TRBD2
CDR3: CASSYPPGGPVEQFF
DNA: TGTGCCAGCAGCTACCCCCCGGGGGGGCCAGTTGAGCAGTTCTTC

J: TRBJ2-7
V: TRBV14
size: many
D: .
CDR3: CASSQDLGDEQYF
DNA: TGTGCCAGCAGCCAAGACTTGGGCGACGAGCAGTACTTC

J: TRBJ2-5
V: TRBV3-1/TRBV3-2
size: .
D: .
CDR3: CASSQERGTQYF
DNA: TGTGCCAGCAGCCAAGAGAGAGGGACTCAGTACTTC

J: TRBJ2-2
V: TRBV5-1
size: .
D: .
CDR3: CASSRGQSNTGELFF
DNA: TGCGCCAGCAGCCGAGGACAGTCGAACACCGGGGAGCTGTTTTTT

J: TRBJ2-2
V: TRBV6-5
size: few
D: .
CDR3: CASSRTVTVELFF
DNA: TGTGCCAGCAGTAGAACAGTCACCGTTGAGCTGTTTTTT

J: TRBJ2-3
V: TRBV24-1
size: .
D: .
CDR3: CATRGRGAGTDTQYF
DNA: TGTGCCACCAGAGGCCGGGGGGCGGGTACAGATACGCAGTATTTT

J: TRBJ2-1
V: TRBV5-1
size: .
D: TRBD1
CDR3: CASSVEGAQQFF
DNA: TGCGCCAGCAGCGTAGAGGGGGCCCAGCAGTTCTTC

J: TRBJ1-6
V: TRBV27
size: few
D: TRBD1
CDR3: CASRQDRGNSPLHF
DNA: TGTGCCAGCCGACAAGACAGGGGAAATTCACCCCTCCACTTT

J: TRBJ2-1
V: TRBV3-1/TRBV3-2
size: .
D: TRBD2
CDR3: CASRLRGGNEQFF
DNA: TGTGCCAGCAGGTTGCGGGGGGGCAATGAGCAGTTCTTC

J: TRBJ1-2
V: TRBV6-5
size: .
D: TRBD1
CDR3: CASSHRQGNGYTF
DNA: TGTGCCAGCAGTCACCGACAGGGGAATGGCTACACCTTC

J: TRBJ1-2
V: TRBV24-1
size: .
D: .
CDR3: CATSLTGGRRGYTF
DNA: TGTGCCACCAGTCTGACGGGGGGGCGTCGAGGCTACACCTTC

J: TRBJ1-3
V: TRBV7-9
size: .
D: .
CDR3: CASGLISGNTIYF
DNA: TGTGCCAGCGGCCTTATCTCTGGAAACACCATATATTTT

J: TRBJ2-1
V: TRBV28
size: .
D: .
CDR3: CASRDPDSYNEQFF
DNA: TGTGCCAGCAGAGACCCCGACAGCTACAATGAGCAGTTCTTC

J: TRBJ1-5
V: TRBV15
size: .
D: .
CDR3: CATSSPNQPQHF
DNA: TGTGCCACCAGCAGCCCAAATCAGCCCCAGCATTTT

J: TRBJ2-3
V: TRBV5-4
size: .
D: TRBD2
CDR3: CASSVKTSGGSDTQYF
DNA: TGTGCCAGCAGCGTGAAGACTAGCGGGGGCTCAGATACGCAGTATTTT

J: TRBJ1-5
V: TRBV18
size: .
D: .
CDR3: CASSQLDSNQPQHF
DNA: TGTGCCAGCTCACAGCTTGATAGCAATCAGCCCCAGCATTTT

J: TRBJ1-4
V: TRBV30
size: .
D: TRBD1
CDR3: CAWSLGTVNEKLFF
DNA: TGTGCCTGGAGTTTAGGGACAGTAAATGAAAAACTGTTTTTT

J: TRBJ2-3
V: TRBV18
size: .
D: TRBD1
CDR3: CASSPYKTGKGTDTQYF
DNA: TGTGCCAGCTCACCTTATAAGACAGGGAAGGGGACAGATACGCAGTATTTT

J: TRBJ1-2
V: TRBV6-2/TRBV6-3
size: .
D: TRBD1
CDR3: CASSTRTGWSRGYTF
DNA: TGTGCCAGCAGTACTCGGACAGGGTGGTCGCGAGGCTACACCTTC

J: TRBJ1-2
V: TRBV6-5
size: .
D: .
CDR3: CASRTQTTVNYGYTF
DNA: TGTGCCAGCAGAACTCAGACAACTGTGAACTATGGCTACACCTTC

J: TRBJ2-3
V: TRBV5-6
size: .
D: .
CDR3: CASSFNPHSTDTQYF
DNA: TGTGCCAGCAGCTTTAACCCACATAGCACAGATACGCAGTATTTT

J: TRBJ2-1
V: TRBV3-1/TRBV3-2
size: .
D: TRBD2
CDR3: CASRRSGTIYNEQFF
DNA: TGTGCCAGCAGGAGATCGGGGACTATTTACAATGAGCAGTTCTTC

J: TRBJ2-1
V: TRBV5-1
size: once
D: TRBD2
CDR3: CASSLSGSSYNEQFF
DNA: TGCGCCAGCAGCTTAAGCGGGAGCTCCTACAATGAGCAGTTCTTC